These T cell receptor beta chains were read from a single sample in a study of blood T cell repertoires in COVID-19. Measured with immunoSEQ multiplex PCR; TCRdb has only the in-frame clones, and not every one. The table includes 150,000 to 200,000 clones, about nine tenths detected once. The sequenced sample consisted of peripheral blood. Every receptor here comes from a young man who had recovered from COVID-19. The CDR3 runs from the conserved cysteine through the conserved F or W. A D gene is named only where the DNA matches it firmly. Size tells how often a clone was seen (once, few, many) or the class of an expanded clone, and some rows leave it out.

abundance	d_gene	v_gene	j_gene	CDR3nt	CDR3aa
-	-	TRBV6-5	TRBJ1-1	TGTGCCAGCAGTTCCATCCCAGGGTCGGCGAACACTGAAGCTTTCTTT	CASSSIPGSANTEAFF
-	TRBD2	TRBV29-1	TRBJ2-1	TGCAGCGTTCCCGGGACTAGCGGGGTCTCCTACAATGAGCAGTTCTTC	CSVPGTSGVSYNEQFF
-	TRBD2	TRBV6-2/TRBV6-3	TRBJ2-7	TGTGCCAGCAGGCCTAGCGGGGGGTTCTCCTACGAGCAGTACTTC	CASRPSGGFSYEQYF
-	-	TRBV28	TRBJ2-3	TGTGCCAGCAGGGGTCGCGGGAAAGGAGATACGCAGTATTTT	CASRGRGKGDTQYF
-	TRBD1	TRBV30	TRBJ1-2	TGTGCCTGGGCGCCGGGGACAGGGTCTGGCTACACCTTC	CAWAPGTGSGYTF
-	-	TRBV3-1/TRBV3-2	TRBJ2-1	TGTGCCAGCAGCCAGAGAGACCCTAGGAAGTTCTTC	CASSQRDPRKFF
-	TRBD1	TRBV20-1	TRBJ1-6	TGCAGTGCTAGTTCCCAGGACAGGGGGAATTCACCCCTCCACTTT	CSASSQDRGNSPLHF
-	TRBD1	TRBV12-5	TRBJ2-7	TGTGCTAGTGGTTCCGGACAGGGGGCCAACGAGCAGTACTTC	CASGSGQGANEQYF
-	TRBD2	TRBV6-2/TRBV6-3	TRBJ2-2	TGTGCCAGCAGTCCCCCGGCCAGCGGGAGACCCGGGGAGCTGTTTTTT	CASSPPASGRPGELFF
once	-	TRBV20-1	TRBJ2-1	TGCAGTGCTAGCGACAATGAGCAGTTCTTC	CSASDNEQFF
-	TRBD1	TRBV6-5	TRBJ1-4	TGTGCCAGCAAGGGGGCAGGGCAGCTGTTTTTT	CASKGAGQLFF
-	TRBD2	TRBV5-1	TRBJ2-7	TGCGCCAGCAGCCGGTCGTGGACCCCAGCGGGGACCTACGAGCAGTACTTC	CASSRSWTPAGTYEQYF
-	-	TRBV5-5	TRBJ2-5	TGTGCCAGCAGAAAGGACAGCTGGGAGACCCAGTACTTC	CASRKDSWETQYF